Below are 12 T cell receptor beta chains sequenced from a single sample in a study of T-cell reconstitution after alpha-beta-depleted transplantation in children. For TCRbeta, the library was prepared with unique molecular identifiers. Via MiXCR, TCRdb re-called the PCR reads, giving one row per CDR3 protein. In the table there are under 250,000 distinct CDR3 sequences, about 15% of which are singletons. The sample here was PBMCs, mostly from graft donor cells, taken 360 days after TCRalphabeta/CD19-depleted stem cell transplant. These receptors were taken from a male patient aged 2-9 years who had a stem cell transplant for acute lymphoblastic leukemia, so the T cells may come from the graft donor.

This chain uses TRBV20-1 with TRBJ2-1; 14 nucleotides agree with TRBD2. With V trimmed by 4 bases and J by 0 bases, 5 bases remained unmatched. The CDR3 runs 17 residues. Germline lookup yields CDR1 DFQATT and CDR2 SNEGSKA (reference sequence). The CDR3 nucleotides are TGCAGTGCTATGGGACTAGCGGGAGAAAGCTCCTACAATGAGCAGTTCTTC. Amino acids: CSAMGLAGESSYNEQFF.

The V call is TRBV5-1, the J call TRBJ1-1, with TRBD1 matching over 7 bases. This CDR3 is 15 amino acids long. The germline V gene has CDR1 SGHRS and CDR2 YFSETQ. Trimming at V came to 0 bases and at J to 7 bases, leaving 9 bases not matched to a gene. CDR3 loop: CASSLAIQGGIEAFF. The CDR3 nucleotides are TGCGCCAGCAGCTTGGCAATTCAGGGGGGAATTGAAGCTTTCTTT.

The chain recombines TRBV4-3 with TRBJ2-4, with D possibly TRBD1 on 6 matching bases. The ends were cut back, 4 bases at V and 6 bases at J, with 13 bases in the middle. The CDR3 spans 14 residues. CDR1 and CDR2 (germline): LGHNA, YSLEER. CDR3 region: CASSLRTELNIQYF. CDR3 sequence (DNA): TGCGCCAGCAGCCTTCGGACAGAGTTAAACATTCAGTACTTC.

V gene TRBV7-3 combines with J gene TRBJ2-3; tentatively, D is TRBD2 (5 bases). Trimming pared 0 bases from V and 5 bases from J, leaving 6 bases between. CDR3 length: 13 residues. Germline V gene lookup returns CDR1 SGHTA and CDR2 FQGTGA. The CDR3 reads CASSLTGGDTQYF. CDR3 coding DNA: TGTGCCAGCAGCTTAACAGGAGGAGATACGCAGTATTTT. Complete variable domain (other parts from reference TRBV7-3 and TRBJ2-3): GAGVSQTPSNKVTEKGKYVELRCDPISGHTALYWYRQSLGQGPEFLIYFQGTGAADDSGLPNDRFFAVRPEGSVSTLKIQRTERGDSAVYLCASSLTGGDTQYFGPGTRLTVL.

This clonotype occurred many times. The CDR3 spells CASSPQGGLYEKLFF. CDR3 nucleotide sequence: TGCGCCAGCAGCCCCCAGGGTGGATTATATGAAAAACTGTTTTTT. The chain employs TRBV4-3 and TRBJ1-4, with D possibly TRBD1 on 5 matching bases. Per the germline V gene, CDR1 is LGHNA and CDR2 is YSLEER. CDR3 length: 15 residues. V was pared by 4 bases and J by 6 bases, with 15 bases between.

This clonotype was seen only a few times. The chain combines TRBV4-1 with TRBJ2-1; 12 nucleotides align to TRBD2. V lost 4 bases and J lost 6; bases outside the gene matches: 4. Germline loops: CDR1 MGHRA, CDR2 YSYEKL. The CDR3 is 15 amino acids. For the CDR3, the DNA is TGCGCCAGCAGCCCCAGACTAGCGGGGGTCAATGAGCAGTTCTTC. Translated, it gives CASSPRLAGVNEQFF.

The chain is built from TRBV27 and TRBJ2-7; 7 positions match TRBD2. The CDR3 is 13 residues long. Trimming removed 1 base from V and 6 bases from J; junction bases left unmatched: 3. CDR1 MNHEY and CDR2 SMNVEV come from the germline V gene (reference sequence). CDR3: CASSLWGGSEQYF. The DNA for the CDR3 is TGTGCCAGCAGTTTATGGGGGGGGTCCGAGCAGTACTTC.

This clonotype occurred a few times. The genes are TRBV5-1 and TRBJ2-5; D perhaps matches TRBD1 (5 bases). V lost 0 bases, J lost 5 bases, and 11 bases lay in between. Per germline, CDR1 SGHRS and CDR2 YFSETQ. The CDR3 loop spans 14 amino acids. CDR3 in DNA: TGCGCCAGCAGCTTGGAGCAGGGCTGGGAGACCCAGTACTTC. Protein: CASSLEQGWETQYF.

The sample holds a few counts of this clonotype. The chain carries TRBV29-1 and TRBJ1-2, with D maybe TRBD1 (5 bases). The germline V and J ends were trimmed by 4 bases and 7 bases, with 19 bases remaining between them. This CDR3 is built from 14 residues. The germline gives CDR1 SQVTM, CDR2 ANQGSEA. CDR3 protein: CSVVTGRQGPGYTF. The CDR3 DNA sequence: TGCAGCGTTGTGACCGGGAGGCAGGGTCCTGGCTACACCTTC. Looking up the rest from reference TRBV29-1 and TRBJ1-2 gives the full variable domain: SAVISQKPSRDICQRGTSLTIQCQVDSQVTMMFWYRQQPGQSLTLIATANQGSEATYESGFVIDKFPISRPNLTFSTLTVSNMSPEDSSIYLCSVVTGRQGPGYTFGSGTRLTVV.

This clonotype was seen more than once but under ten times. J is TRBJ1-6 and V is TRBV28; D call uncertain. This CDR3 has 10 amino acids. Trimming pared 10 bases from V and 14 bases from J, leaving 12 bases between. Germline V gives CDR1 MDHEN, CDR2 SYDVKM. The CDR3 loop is CATQDGSLHF. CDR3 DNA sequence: TGTGCCACTCAGGACGGGTCCCTCCACTTT.

CDR3 DNA: TGTGCCAGCAGCTTAATGGGTGGGGGGATACCCTACGAGCAGTACTTC. Translated: CASSLMGGGIPYEQYF. The rearrangement links TRBV7-8 to TRBJ2-7, with D possibly TRBD2 on 6 matching bases. V dropped 2 bases and J dropped 2 bases, with 16 bases sitting between them. The CDR3 consists of 16 residues. Germline V lookup: CDR1 SGHVS, CDR2 FQNEAQ.

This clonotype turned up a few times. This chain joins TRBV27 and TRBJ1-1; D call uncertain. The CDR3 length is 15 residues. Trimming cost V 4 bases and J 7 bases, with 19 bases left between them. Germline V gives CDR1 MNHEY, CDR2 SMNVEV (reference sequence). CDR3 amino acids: CASSSTVSQWVEAFF. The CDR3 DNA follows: TGTGCCAGCAGTTCTACTGTGTCTCAATGGGTTGAAGCTTTCTTT.